The rows below give T cell receptor beta chains drawn from one sample of a study of blood T cell repertoires in COVID-19. The protocol was immunoSEQ multiplex PCR, while the TCRdb copy is restricted to in-frame clones and leaves out a portion. The sample holds under 400,000 clones, approximately 86% seen once. The sequencing sample was made of PBMCs or T cells enriched from blood (not recorded which). These TCRs come from a woman between 40 and 50 years old with acute COVID-19. CDR3s include the opening cysteine and the closing phenylalanine or tryptophan.

>TRBV27
CASSFRRDRVPNEQFF
>TRBV4-1
CASSQGGGSDTEAFF
>TRBV5-1
CASSPGLTHGELFF
>TRBV6-6
CASGPTANYGYTF
>TRBV5-4
CASSLRQGNYGYTF
>TRBV2
CASSELQSGGYTF
>TRBV6-5
CASRGQGAYNSPLHF
>TRBV5-1
CASSLDMNSPLHF
>TRBV19
CASSFMGTGTDTQYF
>TRBV28
CASFAAGVNLDEQFF
>TRBV19
CARDRVNQPQHF
>TRBV9
CASSHPPDRFIYGYTF
>TRBV3-1/TRBV3-2
CASRDRPGYGYTF
>TRBV19
CASSTGILNVNTEAFF
>TRBV24-1
CATSDQRQGNTGELFF
>TRBV5-6
CASSFWGFSNQPQHF
>TRBV4-3
CASSHLTGGIMNTEAFF
>TRBV7-2
CASSSPLVGGIRTYEQYF
>TRBV15
CATSREGALLGTSTDTQYF
>TRBV9
CASSAHLGASSYGYTF
>TRBV3-1/TRBV3-2
CASSPGQAGELFF
>TRBV5-4
CASSLVGGRNNEQFF
>TRBV7-2
CASSPWQSTNEKLFF
>TRBV5-1
CASSTGQGINEQFF
>TRBV6-4
CASINAGQGAKNIQYF
>TRBV28
CASSLVRGHSNQPQHF
>TRBV19
CASTRGGQGANYGYTF
>TRBV19
CASSAGRSTEAFF
>TRBV7-8
CASSLRDRVNTEAFF
>TRBV5-4
CASSLEGGRGNTIYF
>TRBV13
CASSPGGDYWIDTQYF
>TRBV4-3
CASSQEPGQGRTEAFF
>TRBV5-3
CARSLARAIFVQPQHF
>TRBV6-2/TRBV6-3
CASSQTANTQYF
>TRBV11-2
CASSPERETQYF
>TRBV2
CASSGTSMVVAGELFF
>TRBV5-4
CASSWDYGETQYF
>TRBV19
CASSTGTTNQPQHF
>TRBV6-5
CASSSGGNYGYTF
>TRBV18
CASSHNEGETQYF
>TRBV18
CASSPGGTGNYGYTF
>TRBV7-3
CASSPSGGSNTEAFF
>TRBV5-1
CASSSTVLGNEQFF
>TRBV7-9
CASSLSVGGTGEKLFF
>TRBV5-6
CASSPEPREGAFF
>TRBV7-9
CASSFSSKNIQYF
>TRBV7-8
CASSIGTQVNEQFF
>TRBV7-8
CASSLQTSGGVVDTQYF
>TRBV5-4
CASSRETNEKLFF